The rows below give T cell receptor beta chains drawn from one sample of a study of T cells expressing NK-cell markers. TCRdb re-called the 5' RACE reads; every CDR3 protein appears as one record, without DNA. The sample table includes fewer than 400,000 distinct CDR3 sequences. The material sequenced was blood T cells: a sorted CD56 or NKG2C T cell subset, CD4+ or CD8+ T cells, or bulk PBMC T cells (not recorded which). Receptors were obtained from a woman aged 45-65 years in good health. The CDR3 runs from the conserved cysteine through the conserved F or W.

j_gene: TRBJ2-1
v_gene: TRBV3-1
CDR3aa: CASSHSSTAREFF

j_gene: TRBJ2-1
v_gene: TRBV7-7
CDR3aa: CASSSRAGGDYNEQFF

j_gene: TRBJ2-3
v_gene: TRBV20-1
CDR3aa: CSARDALAGWDTQYF

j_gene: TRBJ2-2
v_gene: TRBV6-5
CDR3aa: CASSYSTSGSSFRRELFF

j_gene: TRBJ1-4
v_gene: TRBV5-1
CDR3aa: CASSTGTGATNEKLFF

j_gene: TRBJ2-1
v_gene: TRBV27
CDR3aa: CASHSGTRGFGEQFF

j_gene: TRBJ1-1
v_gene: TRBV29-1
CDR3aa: CSVRQGRNTEAFF

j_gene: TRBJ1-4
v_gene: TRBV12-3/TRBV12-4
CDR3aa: CASSLGYNEKLFF

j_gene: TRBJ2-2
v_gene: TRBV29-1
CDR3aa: CSVELLAGGPAPGTGELFF

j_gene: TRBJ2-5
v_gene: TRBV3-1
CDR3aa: CASSLRLEETQYF

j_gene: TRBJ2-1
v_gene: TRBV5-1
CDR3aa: CASSVTNEQFF

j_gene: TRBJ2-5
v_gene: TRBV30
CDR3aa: CARSGGETQYF